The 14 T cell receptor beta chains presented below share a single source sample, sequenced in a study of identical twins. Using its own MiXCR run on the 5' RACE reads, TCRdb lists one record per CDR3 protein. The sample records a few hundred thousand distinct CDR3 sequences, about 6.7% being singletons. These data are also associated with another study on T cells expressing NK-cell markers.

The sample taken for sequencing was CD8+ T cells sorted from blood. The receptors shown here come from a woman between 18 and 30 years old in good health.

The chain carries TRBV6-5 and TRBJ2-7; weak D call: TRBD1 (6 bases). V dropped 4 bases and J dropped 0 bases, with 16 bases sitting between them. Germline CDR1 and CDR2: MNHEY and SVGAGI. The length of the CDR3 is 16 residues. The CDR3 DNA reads TGTGCCAGCAGTTTGTCACCAGGGGCAAGCTCCTACGAGCAGTACTTC. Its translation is CASSLSPGASSYEQYF.

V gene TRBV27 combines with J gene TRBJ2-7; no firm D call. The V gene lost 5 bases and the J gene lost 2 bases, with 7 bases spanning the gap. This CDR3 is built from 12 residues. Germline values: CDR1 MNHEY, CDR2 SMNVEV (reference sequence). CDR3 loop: CASSLNTYEQYF. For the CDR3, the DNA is TGTGCCAGCAGTCTCAACACCTACGAGCAGTACTTC.

For the CDR3, the DNA is TGTGCCAGCAGTGAAGCGGGGCGGGGGGCAGGAGAGACCCAGTACTTC. Translated: CASSEAGRGAGETQYF. V usage is TRBV2 and J usage is TRBJ2-5; TRBD2 agrees at 8 bases. The CDR3 covers 16 residues. V lost 0 bases to trimming and J lost 4 bases; unmatched junction nucleotides: 7. The germline V gene encodes CDR1 SNHLY and CDR2 FYNNEI.

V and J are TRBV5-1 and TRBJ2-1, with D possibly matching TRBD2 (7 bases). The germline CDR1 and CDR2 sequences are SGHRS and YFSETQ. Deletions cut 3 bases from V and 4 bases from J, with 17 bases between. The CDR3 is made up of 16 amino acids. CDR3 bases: TGCGCCAGCAGCTCTGCGGGGGCCCCATTATACAATGAGCAGTTCTTC. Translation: CASSSAGAPLYNEQFF.

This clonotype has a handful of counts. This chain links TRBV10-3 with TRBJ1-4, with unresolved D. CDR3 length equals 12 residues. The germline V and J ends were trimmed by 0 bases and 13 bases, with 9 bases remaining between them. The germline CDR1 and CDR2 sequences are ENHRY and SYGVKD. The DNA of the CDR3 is TGTGCCATCAGTGAGTCCGGTGGAGGACTGTTTTTT. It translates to CAISESGGGLFF.

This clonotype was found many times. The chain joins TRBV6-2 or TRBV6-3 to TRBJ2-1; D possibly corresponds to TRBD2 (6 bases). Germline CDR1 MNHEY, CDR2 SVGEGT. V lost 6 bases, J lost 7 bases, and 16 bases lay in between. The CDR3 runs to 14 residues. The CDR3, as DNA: TGTGCCAGCAGGACGATGGAGGAGGGGAATGAGCAGTTCTTC. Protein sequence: CASRTMEEGNEQFF.

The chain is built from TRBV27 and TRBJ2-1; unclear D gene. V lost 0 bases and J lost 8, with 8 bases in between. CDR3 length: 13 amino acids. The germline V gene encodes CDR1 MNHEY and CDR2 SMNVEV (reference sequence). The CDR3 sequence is CASSLSRYYEQFF. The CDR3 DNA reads TGTGCCAGCAGTTTATCCAGGTATTATGAGCAGTTCTTC.

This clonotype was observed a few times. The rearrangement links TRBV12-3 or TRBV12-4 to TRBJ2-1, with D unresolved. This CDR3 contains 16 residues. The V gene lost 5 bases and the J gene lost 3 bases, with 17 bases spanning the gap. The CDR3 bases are TGTGCCAGCAGTCTTAAGAGGCAGGAGAACTACAATGAGCAGTTCTTC. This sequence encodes CASSLKRQENYNEQFF.

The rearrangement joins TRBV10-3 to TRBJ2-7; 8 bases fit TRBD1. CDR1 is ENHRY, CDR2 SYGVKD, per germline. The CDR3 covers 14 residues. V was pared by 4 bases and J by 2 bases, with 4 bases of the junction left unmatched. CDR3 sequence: CAISGPGQAYEQYF. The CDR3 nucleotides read TGTGCCATCAGTGGGCCGGGACAGGCCTACGAGCAGTACTTC.

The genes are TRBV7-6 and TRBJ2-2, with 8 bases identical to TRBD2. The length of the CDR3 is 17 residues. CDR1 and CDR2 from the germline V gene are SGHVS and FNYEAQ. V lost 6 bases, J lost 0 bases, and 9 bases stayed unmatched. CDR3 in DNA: TGTGCCAGCAGAGGCCCAGCGGGAGTCACGAACACCGGGGAGCTGTTTTTT. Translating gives CASRGPAGVTNTGELFF.

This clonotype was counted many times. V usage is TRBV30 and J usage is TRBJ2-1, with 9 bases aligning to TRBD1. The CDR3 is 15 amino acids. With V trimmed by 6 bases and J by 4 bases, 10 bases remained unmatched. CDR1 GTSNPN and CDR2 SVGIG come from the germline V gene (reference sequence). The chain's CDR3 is CACPRTGGDYNEQFF. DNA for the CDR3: TGTGCCTGCCCGCGAACAGGGGGCGATTACAATGAGCAGTTCTTC.

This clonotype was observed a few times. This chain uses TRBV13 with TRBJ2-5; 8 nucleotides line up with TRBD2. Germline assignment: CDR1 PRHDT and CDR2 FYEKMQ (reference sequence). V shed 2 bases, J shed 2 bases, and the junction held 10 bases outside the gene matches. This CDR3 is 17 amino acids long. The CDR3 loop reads CASSLFSGGATQETQYF. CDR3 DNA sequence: TGTGCCAGCAGCTTATTCAGCGGGGGAGCCACTCAAGAGACCCAGTACTTC.

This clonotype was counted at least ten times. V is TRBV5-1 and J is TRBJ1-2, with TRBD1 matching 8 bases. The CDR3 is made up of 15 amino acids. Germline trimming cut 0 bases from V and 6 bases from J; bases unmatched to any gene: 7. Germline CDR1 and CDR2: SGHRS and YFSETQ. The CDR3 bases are TGCGCCAGCAGCTTGGAGGCAGGGGGCGCGGATGGCTACACCTTC. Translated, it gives CASSLEAGGADGYTF. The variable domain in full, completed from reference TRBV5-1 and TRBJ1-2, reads KAGVTQTPRYLIKTRGQQVTLSCSPISGHRSVSWYQQTPGQGLQFLFEYFSETQRNKGNFPGRFSGRQFSNSRSEMNVSTLELGDSALYLCASSLEAGGADGYTFGSGTRLTVV.

CDR3 sequence (DNA): TGCGCCAGCAGCTCCCGGACAGGCACTGAAGCTTTCTTT. Its protein is CASSSRTGTEAFF. V usage is TRBV5-1 and J usage is TRBJ1-1; 7 nucleotides match TRBD1. This CDR3 comprises 13 residues. Germline loops: CDR1 SGHRS, CDR2 YFSETQ. The V gene end was trimmed by 3 bases and the J gene end by 4 bases; junction bases not matched to a gene: 3.